This T cell receptor (beta chain) was documented in a study of blood T cell repertoires in COVID-19 (dated by TCRdb to 2020 to 2022). About the full investigation: Collaborator samples came from the United States, Italy and Spain and covered acute and convalescent phases of COVID-19. Samples were obtained from the ongoing ImmuneRACE study (first 160 participants) and from 1,254 subjects provided by 6 global collaborators. HLA class I and class II types, where available, came from metadata supplied by the sample provider rather than from assay-based typing. The repertoires were made available in a free public database intended to serve as a resource for research on the immune response to SARS-CoV-2. The material from the prospective study consisted of cDNA or gDNA derived from T cells, B-cell-depleted T cells, or PBMCs. The dataset comprised deeply sampled blood TCRbeta repertoires from subjects exposed to, actively infected with, or recovered from COVID-19. A de-identified subject ID, COVID-19 status, age in years and sex were almost always included in the sample metadata. Summary of the overall study and its limitations: The amount of clinical and demographic metadata varied by source and participant and was provided uncurated.

Including the terminal cysteine and phenylalanine, the CDR3 comprises 17 residues. The sequence is cut down to CDR3 DNA, 51 bases in frame from base 1. The germline V gene encodes CDR1 SGHNT and CDR2 YYREEE (reference sequence). Trimming accounts for 1 base at V and 1 base at J, while the number of junction bases matched to no gene is 6. As concerns this clone: What this receptor recognizes is not known. Qualities for individual bases were not recorded, and no much larger clone is one base off.

The immunoSEQ Assay, a bias-controlled multiplex PCR, was used to amplify TCRbeta CDR3 regions from genomic DNA. The paper's processing steps were these. The number of nucleated cells in each sample was estimated from the amplification of reference gene primers within the assay. Sequence reads were collapsed and filtered to measure the absolute abundance of every unique TCRbeta CDR3 rearrangement. For each sample, productive Simpson clonality was calculated as the square root of Simpson's diversity index across productive rearrangements. Held by TCRdb, this immuneACCESS table contains in-frame sequences only and omits some clones. Under half of the omission traces to an unresolved V gene where checked; the cause of the rest is unknown. V and J calls and clone size come straight from that table; D and trimming were deduced from the DNA. Here the sample has about 230,000 clones; around nine tenths occur a single time. About 2.5% of the sample is taken by the ten largest.

Whole blood was collected in K2EDTA tubes by collaborating institutions according to the institutions' own protocols. Collaborator samples were shipped for TCRbeta analysis as frozen whole blood, isolated PBMCs, or DNA extracted from either sample type. The sequence is built from TRBV5-4 and TRBJ2-7, with TRBD2 identical over 12 junction bases. Input material: peripheral blood. The TCR originated in a woman aged 60-70 years with acute or convalescent COVID-19. The CDR3 in this case is CASSLSPSGGESYEQYF. The DNA reads as follows: TGTGCCAGCAGCTTGTCCCCTAGCGGGGGGGAATCCTACGAGCAGTACTTC. Extended through the reference TRBV5-4 and TRBJ2-7 proteins, this CDR3 yields the full variable domain: ETGVTQSPTHLIKTRGQQVTLRCSSQSGHNTVSWYQQALGQGPQFIFQYYREEENGRGNFPPRFSGLQFPNYSSELNVNALELDDSALYLCASSLSPSGGESYEQYFGPGTRLTVT.